Reported below is one TCR beta chain. Its target is unknown. CDR3 size: 16 residues. The V end was cut by 0 bases, the J end by 2 bases, with 11 bases between. The V gene's germline CDR1 is SGHRS and CDR2 YFSETQ. This sample was included in a study of beta chain features in type 1 diabetes. Study-level points and caveats: Type 1 diabetes patients showed a moderate but significant shortening of TCRB CDR3s in all four CD4+ subsets. In the patient group, naive, central memory and Treg TCRB repertoires seemed more alike than in the healthy donor group.

Since all of the isolated RNA was reverse transcribed, expressed TCRB transcripts were what got sequenced. Produced via immunoSEQ multiplex PCR; TCRdb's table is partial and in-frame only. This sample has tens of thousands of clones; approximately 74% occur once, and the top ten carry approximately 2%. Cells sorted by CD45RO/CCR7/CD25/CD127/CD95/CD27 comprised CD4+ naive, central memory, regulatory and stem cell-like memory cells. The chain has TRBV5-1 and TRBJ2-2; possibly TRBD1 for D (5 bases). The sample was Tregs from blood. The source is a woman in her forties in good health. The CDR3, as DNA: TGCGCCAGCAGCTTGGGTGACAGTCTAAACACCGGGGAGCTGTTTTTT. It yields the protein CASSLGDSLNTGELFF.